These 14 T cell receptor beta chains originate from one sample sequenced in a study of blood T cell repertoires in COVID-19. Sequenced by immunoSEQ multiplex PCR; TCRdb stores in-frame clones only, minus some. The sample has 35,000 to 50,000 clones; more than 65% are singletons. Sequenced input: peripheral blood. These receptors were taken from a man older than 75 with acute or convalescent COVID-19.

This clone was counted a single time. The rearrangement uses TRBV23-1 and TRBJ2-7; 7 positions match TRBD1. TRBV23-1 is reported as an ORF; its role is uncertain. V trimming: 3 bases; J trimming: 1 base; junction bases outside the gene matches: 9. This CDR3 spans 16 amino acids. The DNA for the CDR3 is TGCGCCAGCAGTCAGGGGGCAGAGGGACAGTCCTACGAGCAGTACTTC. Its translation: CASSQGAEGQSYEQYF.

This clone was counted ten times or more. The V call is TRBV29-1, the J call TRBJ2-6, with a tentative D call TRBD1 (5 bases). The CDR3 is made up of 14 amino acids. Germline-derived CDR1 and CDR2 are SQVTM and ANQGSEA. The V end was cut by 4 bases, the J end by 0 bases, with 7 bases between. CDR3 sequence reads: CSVGQSSGANVLTF. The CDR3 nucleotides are TGCAGCGTTGGACAGAGCTCTGGGGCCAACGTCCTGACTTTC.

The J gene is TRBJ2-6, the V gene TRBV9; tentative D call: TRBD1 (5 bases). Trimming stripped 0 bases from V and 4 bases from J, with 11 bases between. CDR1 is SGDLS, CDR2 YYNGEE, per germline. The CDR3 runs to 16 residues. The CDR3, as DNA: TGTGCCAGCAGCGTAGGTCAGGGAAGCGGGGCCAACGTCCTGACTTTC. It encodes CASSVGQGSGANVLTF.

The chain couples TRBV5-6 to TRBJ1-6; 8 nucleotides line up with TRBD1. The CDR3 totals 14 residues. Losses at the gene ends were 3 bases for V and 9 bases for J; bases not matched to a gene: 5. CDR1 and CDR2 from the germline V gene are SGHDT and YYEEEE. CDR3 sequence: CASSWGDRSSPLHF. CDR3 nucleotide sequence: TGTGCCAGCAGCTGGGGGGACAGGAGTTCACCCCTCCACTTT.

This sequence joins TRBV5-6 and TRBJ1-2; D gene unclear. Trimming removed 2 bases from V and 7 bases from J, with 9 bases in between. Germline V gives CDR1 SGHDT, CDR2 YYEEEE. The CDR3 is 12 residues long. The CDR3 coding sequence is TGTGCCAGCAGCTTTCCCGGAGGTGGCTACACCTTC. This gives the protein CASSFPGGGYTF.

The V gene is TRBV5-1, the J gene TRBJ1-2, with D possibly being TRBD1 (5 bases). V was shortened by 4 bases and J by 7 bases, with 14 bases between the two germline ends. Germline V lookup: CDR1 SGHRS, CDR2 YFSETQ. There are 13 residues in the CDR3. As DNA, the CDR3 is TGCGCCAGCAGCCCGGAAGCGGGGCTTGGCTACACCTTC. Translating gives CASSPEAGLGYTF.

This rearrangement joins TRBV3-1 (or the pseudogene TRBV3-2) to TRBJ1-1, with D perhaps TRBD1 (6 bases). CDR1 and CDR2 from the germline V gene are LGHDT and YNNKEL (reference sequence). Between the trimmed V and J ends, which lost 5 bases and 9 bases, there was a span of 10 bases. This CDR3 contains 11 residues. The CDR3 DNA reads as TGTGCCAGCAGCGCAACAGGGAAAGCTTTCTTT. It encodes CASSATGKAFF.

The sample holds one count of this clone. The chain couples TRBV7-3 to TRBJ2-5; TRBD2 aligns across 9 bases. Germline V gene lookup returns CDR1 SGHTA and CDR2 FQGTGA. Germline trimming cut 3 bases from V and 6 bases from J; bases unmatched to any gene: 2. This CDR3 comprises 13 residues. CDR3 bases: TGTGCCAGCAGCTTCAGCGGGGGGCAGACCCAGTACTTC. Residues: CASSFSGGQTQYF.

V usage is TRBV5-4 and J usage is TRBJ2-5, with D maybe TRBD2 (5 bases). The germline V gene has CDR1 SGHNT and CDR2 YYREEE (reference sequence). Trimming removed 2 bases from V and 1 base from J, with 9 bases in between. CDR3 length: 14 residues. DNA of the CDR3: TGTGCCAGCAGCTTCCGGGATGGCCAAGAGACCCAGTACTTC. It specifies CASSFRDGQETQYF. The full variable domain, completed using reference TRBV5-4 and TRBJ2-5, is ETGVTQSPTHLIKTRGQQVTLRCSSQSGHNTVSWYQQALGQGPQFIFQYYREEENGRGNFPPRFSGLQFPNYSSELNVNALELDDSALYLCASSFRDGQETQYFGPGTRLLVL.

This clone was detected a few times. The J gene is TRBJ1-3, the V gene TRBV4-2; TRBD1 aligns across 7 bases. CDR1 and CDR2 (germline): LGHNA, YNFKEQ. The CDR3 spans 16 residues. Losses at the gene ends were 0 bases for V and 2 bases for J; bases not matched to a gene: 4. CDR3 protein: CASSQEGGEAGNTIYF. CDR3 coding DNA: TGTGCCAGCAGCCAAGAAGGGGGCGAAGCTGGAAACACCATATATTTT.

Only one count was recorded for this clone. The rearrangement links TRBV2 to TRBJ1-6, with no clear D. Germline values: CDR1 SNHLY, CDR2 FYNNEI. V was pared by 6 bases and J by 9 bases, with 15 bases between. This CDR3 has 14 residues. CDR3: CASRDYEGGSPLHF. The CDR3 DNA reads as TGTGCCAGCAGGGACTACGAGGGTGGTTCACCCCTCCACTTT.

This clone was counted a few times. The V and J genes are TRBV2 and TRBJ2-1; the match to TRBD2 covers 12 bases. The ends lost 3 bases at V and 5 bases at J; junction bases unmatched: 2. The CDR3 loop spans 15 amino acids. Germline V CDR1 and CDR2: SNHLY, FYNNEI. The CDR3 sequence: CASSDRLAGDNEQFF. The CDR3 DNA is TGTGCCAGCAGTGATAGACTAGCGGGGGACAATGAGCAGTTCTTC.

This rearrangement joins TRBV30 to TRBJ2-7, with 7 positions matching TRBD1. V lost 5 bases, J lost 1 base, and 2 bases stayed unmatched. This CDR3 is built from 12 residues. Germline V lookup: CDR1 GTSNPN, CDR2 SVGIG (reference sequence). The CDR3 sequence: CAWGDRSYEQYF. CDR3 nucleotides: TGTGCCTGGGGGGACAGATCCTACGAGCAGTACTTC.

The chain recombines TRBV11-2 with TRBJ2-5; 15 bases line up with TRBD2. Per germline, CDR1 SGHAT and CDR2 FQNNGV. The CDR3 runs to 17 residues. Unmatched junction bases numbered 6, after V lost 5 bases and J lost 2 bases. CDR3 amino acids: CASSPKGLAGGQETQYF. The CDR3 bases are TGTGCCAGCAGCCCCAAGGGACTAGCGGGGGGACAAGAGACCCAGTACTTC.